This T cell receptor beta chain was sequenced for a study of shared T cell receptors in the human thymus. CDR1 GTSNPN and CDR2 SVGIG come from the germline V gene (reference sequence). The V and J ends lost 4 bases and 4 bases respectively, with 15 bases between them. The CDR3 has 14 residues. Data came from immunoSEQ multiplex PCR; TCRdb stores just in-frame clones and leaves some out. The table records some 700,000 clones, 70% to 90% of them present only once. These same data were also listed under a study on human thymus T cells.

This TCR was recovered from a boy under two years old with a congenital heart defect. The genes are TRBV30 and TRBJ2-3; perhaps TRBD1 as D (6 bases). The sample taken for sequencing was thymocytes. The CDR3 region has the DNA TGTGCCTGGAACGACAGGTCCAGGCCAGATACGCAGTATTTT. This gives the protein CAWNDRSRPDTQYF.